This T cell receptor (beta chain) appears in the sequencing data of a study of blood T cell repertoires in COVID-19. In the study overall: Collection of acute and convalescent COVID-19 samples took place in the United States, Italy and Spain. T cells, B-cell-depleted T cells, or PBMCs supplied cDNA or gDNA.

This clone was seen a handful of times. Under the authors' procedure: It was from reference gene primer amplification that nucleated cell counts were estimated. Repertoires were generated with immunoSEQ multiplex PCR, while TCRdb's copy carries only in-frame clones and drops some. V and J calls and clone size come straight from that table; D and trimming were deduced from the DNA. The table lists some 110,000 clones, roughly 79% of them singletons. Germline CDR1 MDHEN, CDR2 SYDVKM. V lost 4 bases and J lost 0, with 7 bases in between. This CDR3 has 14 residues. The source material was peripheral blood. This sequence originates from a man between 65 and 79 years old with active or convalescent COVID-19. The chain has TRBV28 and TRBJ1-3; D call uncertain. CDR3 in amino acids: CASSSRNSGNTIYF. The CDR3 coding sequence is TGTGCCAGCAGTTCGAGGAACTCTGGAAACACCATATATTTT.